This T cell receptor beta chain was observed in a study of monozygotic twins with inflammatory bowel disease. No sorting of T cells preceded isolation of total RNA from whole blood. Study-level findings and limits: Diversity of TCRbeta measured by inverse Simpson was lower in IBD patients than in healthy co-twins.

The germline V gene has CDR1 MNHEY and CDR2 SMNVEV (reference sequence). The CDR3 totals 18 residues. Measured by frequency, this clonotype is medium-sized. Its cognate antigen is unknown. Added by template switching were UMIs that each held a 6-nucleotide sample barcode. Researchers put TCRalpha and TCRbeta cDNA through two nested PCRs lasting roughly 16 and 10 cycles. TCRdb reprocessed the 5' RACE reads and reports one entry per CDR3 protein, with no DNA. The sample is made up of approximately 340,000 distinct CDR3 sequences, and the top ten hold roughly 2% of it. The sample taken for sequencing was blood. This receptor was identified in a human donor with ulcerative colitis or Crohn's disease, or a healthy co-twin of an affected twin (not recorded which). The chain has TRBV27 and TRBJ2-7; TCRdb lists TRBD1, though no DNA is available to test this call. The chain's CDR3 is CASSLSSLGGQGAFEQYF.